The sequence of this T cell receptor beta chain was determined in a study of Graves' ophthalmopathy and Graves' hyperthyroidism. This clonotype was seen ten or more times. Because it lacks the conserved phenylalanine or tryptophan at the end, this CDR3 is likely a read error. Because the CDR3's place on the DNA is in doubt, the DNA is left out and the CDR3 is given as listed by TCRdb. Amplification of the TCR beta CDR3 regions used RNA transcripts (as template). First-round RT-PCR employed HTBI primers, with a second-round multiplex PCR after it. Using its own MiXCR run on the multiplex PCR reads, TCRdb lists one record per CDR3 protein. This repertoire shows 40,000 to 45,000 distinct CDR3 sequences, roughly half found once; its top ten account for less than 20%. The length of the CDR3 is 12 amino acids, counting both ends.

The source material was peripheral blood. This chain uses TRBV3-2 with TRBJ2-7; the table names TRBD1, a call not compared with the DNA. TRBV3-2 is classified as a pseudogene. The origin of this receptor is an adult man with Graves' ophthalmopathy. CDR3 amino acids: CASSQEGRGRGP.